The next 30 T cell receptor beta chains were all read from a single sample in a study of T cells in Graves' hyperthyroidism and ophthalmopathy. TCR beta CDR3 regions were amplified from RNA. TCR CDR3 underwent first-round RT-PCR with the HTBI primer set. Using its own MiXCR run on the multiplex PCR reads, TCRdb lists one record per CDR3 protein. The profile shows 400,000 to 500,000 distinct CDR3 sequences, over 12% of them singletons. The sample comprised blood. The source of these receptors is a man between 18 and 35 years old with Graves' ophthalmopathy.

This clonotype was seen repeatedly, ten times or more. V is TRBV7-2 and J is TRBJ2-7; no clear D. Germline V lookup: CDR1 SGHTA, CDR2 FQGNSA. CDR3 length equals 12 residues. Trimming removed 5 bases from V and 4 bases from J, with 9 bases in between. CDR3 in DNA: TGTGCCAGCAGCGACCGGGTGTACGAGCAGTACTTC. This translates into CASSDRVYEQYF.

The sample holds many counts of this clonotype. The J gene is TRBJ1-6, the V gene TRBV5-1; tentative D call: TRBD1 (5 bases). Per the germline V gene, CDR1 is SGHRS and CDR2 is YFSETQ. Trimming took 4 bases from V and 9 from J, leaving 20 bases between them. The CDR3 extends over 16 amino acids. CDR3 sequence reads: CASSPKSLDGGSPLHF. CDR3 nucleotide sequence: TGCGCCAGCAGCCCTAAATCCCTGGATGGGGGTTCACCCCTCCACTTT.

In its sample, this clonotype was seen many times. One junction end disagrees with the germline gene, perhaps due to a read error. The chain couples TRBV9 to TRBJ2-1; 13 bases are shared with TRBD2. CDR1 and CDR2 (germline): SGDLS, YYNGEE. This CDR3 region has 16 residues. The CDR3: CASSVGGLAGANEQFF. CDR3 in DNA: TGTGCCAGCAGTGTAGGCGGACTAGCGGGAGCCAATGAGCAGTTCTTC.

This clonotype was seen at least ten times. This rearrangement joins TRBV3-1 to TRBJ2-7, with D possibly matching TRBD1 (6 bases). V was clipped by 3 bases and J by 2 bases, with 11 bases between them. The germline V gene has CDR1 LGHDT and CDR2 YNNKEL (reference sequence). This CDR3 region has 14 residues. The CDR3 sequence is CASSQEQGPYEQYF. CDR3 coding DNA: TGTGCCAGCAGCCAGGAACAGGGACCCTACGAGCAGTACTTC.

As regards this clonotype: A single base separates this from a much larger clone, so it may be a read error. The chain employs TRBV20-1 and TRBJ2-7, with 7 bases lining up with TRBD2. The CDR3 sequence is 14 residues long. Germline CDR1 and CDR2: DFQATT and SNEGSKA (reference sequence). The CDR3: CSASETGGFYVQYF. The CDR3, as DNA: TGCAGTGCTAGTGAGACGGGAGGTTTCTACGTGCAGTACTTC.

V is TRBV18 and J is TRBJ1-1, with 8 bases lining up with TRBD1. There are 14 residues in the CDR3. Germline loops: CDR1 KGHSH, CDR2 LQKENI. J was trimmed by 4 bases and V by 5 bases; bases with no gene match: 6. The CDR3 DNA sequence: TGTGCCAGCTCAACCCAGGGGGCAGGCACTGAAGCTTTCTTT. It translates to CASSTQGAGTEAFF.

This clonotype has at least ten counts. The chain links TRBV29-1 to TRBJ2-7; 8 nucleotides agree with TRBD2. The length of the CDR3 is 12 residues. Germline-derived CDR1 and CDR2 are SQVTM and ANQGSEA. J was trimmed by 4 bases and V by 7 bases; bases with no gene match: 6. The DNA for the CDR3 is TGCAGCGCACGACTAGCGAATTACGAGCAGTACTTC. Its translation: CSARLANYEQYF.

Ten or more counts support this clonotype. The rearrangement joins TRBV7-8 to TRBJ2-7, with D perhaps matching TRBD1 (6 bases). Trimming pared 5 bases from V and 7 bases from J, leaving 18 bases between. The CDR3 consists of 14 residues. Germline V CDR1 and CDR2: SGHVS, FQNEAQ. The CDR3 is CASSQYRTAGEQYF. The CDR3 nucleotides read TGTGCCAGCAGCCAATACCGGACAGCAGGAGAGCAGTACTTC.

This clonotype has just a few counts. The chain is built from TRBV6-1 and TRBJ1-4; 9 bases are shared with TRBD1. Germline CDR1 is MNHNS and CDR2 is SASEGT. The CDR3 extends over 16 amino acids. V shed 6 bases, J shed 5 bases, and the junction held 10 bases outside the gene matches. CDR3 DNA: TGTGCCAGCAGGAGGTGGGAACAGGGGGCAAATGAAAAACTGTTTTTT. This gives the protein CASRRWEQGANEKLFF.

Many counts were recorded for this clonotype. V is TRBV14 and J is TRBJ2-2, with D tentatively TRBD1 (5 bases). The CDR3 spans 15 residues. V lost 4 bases to trimming and J lost 3 bases, with 12 bases between them. Germline-derived CDR1 and CDR2 are SGHDN and FVKESK. The CDR3 protein is CASSRQTPDTGELFF. The CDR3 DNA reads TGTGCCAGCAGCCGACAGACTCCAGACACCGGGGAGCTGTTTTTT. The whole variable domain, filled in from reference TRBV14 and TRBJ2-2, reads EAGVTQFPSHSVIEKGQTVTLRCDPISGHDNLYWYRRVMGKEIKFLLHFVKESKQDESGMPNNRFLAERTGGTYSTLKVQPAELEDSGVYFCASSRQTPDTGELFFGEGSRLTVL.

Many counts were recorded for this clonotype. The rearrangement links TRBV7-9 to TRBJ2-5, with TRBD2 matching over 10 bases. Trimming cost V 4 bases and J 0 bases; bases outside gene matches: 8. This CDR3 is built from 17 residues. CDR1 is SEHNR, CDR2 FQNEAQ, per germline (reference sequence). In DNA, the CDR3 is TGTGCCAGCAGCTCGAGGACTAGCGGCACGTACCAAGAGACCCAGTACTTC. This codes for CASSSRTSGTYQETQYF.

This clonotype has only a few counts. The genes are TRBV19 and TRBJ1-4; no clear D. Trimming stripped 4 bases from V and 7 bases from J, with 7 bases between. This CDR3 is 12 amino acids long. Germline CDR1 is LNHDA and CDR2 is SQIVND (reference sequence). CDR3 region: CASSTTVEKLFF. The CDR3 bases are TGTGCCAGTAGTACGACGGTTGAAAAACTGTTTTTT.

This clonotype was recorded a few times. This chain uses TRBV7-9 with TRBJ1-2; possible D gene TRBD1, 6 bases. V was clipped by 3 bases and J by 3 bases, with 11 bases between them. Germline CDR1 reads SEHNR; CDR2 reads FQNEAQ (reference sequence). The CDR3 covers 14 residues. This chain's CDR3 is CASSLGQTHYGYTF. The CDR3, as DNA: TGTGCCAGCAGCTTGGGACAAACTCACTATGGCTACACCTTC.

The rearrangement links TRBV5-5 to TRBJ1-4, with 9 nucleotides matching TRBD1. The CDR3 is 17 residues long. Unmatched junction bases numbered 5, after V lost 2 bases and J lost 0 bases. Per the germline V gene, CDR1 is SGHKS and CDR2 is YYEKEE (reference sequence). CDR3 bases: TGTGCCAGCAGCTTTGGGACAGGGTCCCCAACTAATGAAAAACTGTTTTTT. It encodes CASSFGTGSPTNEKLFF.

In this sample, this clonotype turned up many times. V is TRBV27 and J is TRBJ1-2, with D possibly matching TRBD1 (6 bases). Germline V gene lookup returns CDR1 MNHEY and CDR2 SMNVEV (reference sequence). The CDR3 consists of 13 residues. Trimming removed 2 bases from V and 4 bases from J, with 8 bases in between. The CDR3, as DNA: TGTGCCAGCAGTTTAATACAGGGCTATGGCTACACCTTC. Protein sequence: CASSLIQGYGYTF.

This clonotype was counted between two and nine times. The chain recombines TRBV24-1 with TRBJ2-7; tentatively, D is TRBD2 (6 bases). The CDR3 consists of 14 residues. The V end was cut by 4 bases, the J end by 4 bases, with 13 bases between. Germline V gene lookup returns CDR1 KGHDR and CDR2 SFDVKD. The CDR3 sequence is CATSDRGTFYEQYF. In DNA form, the CDR3 reads TGTGCCACCAGTGACCGGGGGACCTTTTACGAGCAGTACTTC.

The rearrangement uses TRBV4-1 and TRBJ1-5; the D is unclear. CDR1 MGHRA and CDR2 YSYEKL come from the germline V gene. V lost 3 bases and J 5 bases, leaving 14 bases between the germline ends. The CDR3 runs to 15 residues. The CDR3 bases are TGCGCCAGCAGCCACCGACTCCAAACGGATCAGCCCCAGCATTTT. This sequence encodes CASSHRLQTDQPQHF.

This clonotype was seen only once. V gene TRBV19 combines with J gene TRBJ1-5, with 7 bases fitting TRBD1. Trimming removed 6 bases from V and 3 bases from J; junction bases left unmatched: 2. This CDR3 has 13 residues. Germline-derived CDR1 and CDR2 are LNHDA and SQIVND (reference sequence). CDR3 DNA: TGTGCCAGTAGGGACAGGAACAATCAGCCCCAGCATTTT. This encodes CASRDRNNQPQHF.

This clonotype was detected many times. The V gene is TRBV7-2, the J gene TRBJ2-5; weak D call: TRBD1 (5 bases). The CDR3 covers 13 residues. Germline V gene sequence: CDR1 SGHTA, CDR2 FQGNSA. The V end was cut by 4 bases, the J end by 3 bases, with 9 bases between. The CDR3 spells CASSSGSKETQYF. Here the CDR3 DNA reads TGTGCCAGCAGCTCAGGGTCGAAAGAGACCCAGTACTTC.

In its sample, this clonotype was seen many times. V is TRBV30 and J is TRBJ1-2; the D is unclear. Germline lookup yields CDR1 GTSNPN and CDR2 SVGIG (reference sequence). This CDR3 is built from 13 residues. Trimming shortened V by 2 bases and J by 3 bases, and 10 bases separated the two germline ends. The DNA for the CDR3 is TGTGCCTGGAGTCTCGCGTTCGACTATGGCTACACCTTC. Protein sequence: CAWSLAFDYGYTF.

This clonotype has ten or more counts. The chain employs TRBV12-3 or TRBV12-4 and TRBJ1-6, with 8 nucleotides matching TRBD1. This CDR3 has 16 amino acids. Trimming took 2 bases from V and 10 from J; bases not matched to a gene: 10. The CDR3 region is CASSLFDRGWESPLHF. CDR3 sequence (DNA): TGTGCCAGCAGTTTATTCGACAGGGGTTGGGAATCACCCCTCCACTTT.

The genes are TRBV5-1 and TRBJ2-5; D might be TRBD1 or TRBD2, each matching 5 bases. V gave up 6 bases and J gave up 2 bases, with 14 bases separating them. There are 14 residues in the CDR3. Germline CDR1 is SGHRS and CDR2 is YFSETQ. CDR3: CASTLGDRQETQYF. The CDR3 coding sequence is TGCGCCAGCACCCTGGGGGATAGGCAAGAGACCCAGTACTTC.

The chain has TRBV7-6 and TRBJ1-2; weak D call: TRBD1 (5 bases). V was pared by 2 bases and J by 4 bases, with 14 bases between. This CDR3 has 15 amino acids. From germline, CDR1 is SGHVS and CDR2 FNYEAQ. In DNA form, the CDR3 reads TGTGCCAGCAGCTTACTGGACAAGGATGGCTATGGCTACACCTTC. Translating it yields CASSLLDKDGYGYTF.

The J gene is TRBJ2-7, the V gene TRBV4-1; D possibly corresponds to TRBD2 (5 bases). V lost 4 bases to trimming and J lost 5 bases, with 9 bases between them. This CDR3 is 12 amino acids long. The germline V gene encodes CDR1 MGHRA and CDR2 YSYEKL. CDR3 DNA: TGCGCCAGCAGCCCCGCCGGGGACGAGCAGTACTTC. This gives the protein CASSPAGDEQYF.

This clonotype was observed at least ten times. An end of the junction does not agree with germline; a read error may underlie this. The chain uses TRBV7-9 and TRBJ1-1; D call uncertain. Germline values: CDR1 SEHNR, CDR2 FQNEAQ (reference sequence). The CDR3 has 13 residues. CDR3 nucleotide sequence: TGTGCCAGCAGCTTAGAAGTCGACGGCTCTAGCCTCTTT. Translated: CASSLEVDGSSLF.

This clonotype was seen only a few times. A junction boundary mismatches the germline segment, possibly from a read error. The chain employs TRBV20-1 and TRBJ2-5, with 8 bases aligning to TRBD1. This CDR3 region has 13 residues. The V gene's germline CDR1 is DFQATT and CDR2 SNEGSKA (reference sequence). The CDR3 DNA reads as TGCAGTACTAGGCAGGGGGCGCGGGAGACCCAGTACTTC. Its translation: CSTRQGARETQYF.

This clonotype was counted many times. The chain recombines TRBV5-1 with TRBJ2-3, with TRBD1 matching over 10 bases. The junction had 2 bases not matched to a gene; V was cut back by 4 bases and J by 0 bases. This CDR3 contains 15 residues. Germline lookup yields CDR1 SGHRS and CDR2 YFSETQ. Written as DNA, the CDR3 is TGCGCCAGCAGCGACAGGGGGCAGAGCACAGATACGCAGTATTTT. Its translation: CASSDRGQSTDTQYF.

In its sample, this clonotype was seen many times. V and J are TRBV30 and TRBJ2-7; D not resolved. Germline V gene lookup returns CDR1 GTSNPN and CDR2 SVGIG (reference sequence). The CDR3 is 15 residues long. V was pared by 0 bases and J by 3 bases, with 15 bases between. The DNA of the CDR3 is TGTGCCTGGAGTGTACGCGGCAGTCCCCTCTACGAGCAGTACTTC. This sequence encodes CAWSVRGSPLYEQYF. The full variable domain, rest sourced from reference TRBV30 and TRBJ2-7, is SQTIHQWPATLVQPVGSPLSLECTVEGTSNPNLYWYRQAAGRGLQLLFYSVGIGQISSEVPQNLSASRPQDRQFILSSKKLLLSDSGFYLCAWSVRGSPLYEQYFGPGTRLTVT.

The gene calls are TRBV19 and TRBJ1-2; 7 nucleotides match TRBD1. The CDR3 contains 13 residues. J gave up 1 base and V 8 bases, and 4 bases lay outside the gene matches. Per germline, CDR1 LNHDA and CDR2 SQIVND (reference sequence). The CDR3 sequence is CASGTANNYGYTF. CDR3 DNA sequence: TGTGCCAGTGGGACAGCGAATAACTATGGCTACACCTTC.

This clonotype was counted only a few times. The V and J genes are TRBV19 and TRBJ2-2; unclear D gene. The V gene's germline CDR1 is LNHDA and CDR2 SQIVND (reference sequence). Trimming removed 7 bases at V and 1 base at J, with 13 bases between. This CDR3 spans 15 amino acids. The CDR3 DNA is TGTGCCAGTATGGGGTGGAGTGAGAACACCGGGGAGCTGTTTTTT. Amino acids: CASMGWSENTGELFF.